The subject of this entry is one T cell receptor beta chain. Its antigen is unknown. The data derive from a study of T-cell memory formation after mild COVID-19. About the research overall: TCR clusters were largely donor specific.

The TCR alpha and TCR beta cDNA libraries, bearing sample barcodes and UMIs, were generated by 5'RACE using constant-segment primers. TCRdb reprocessed the 5' RACE reads with MiXCR, giving one entry per CDR3 protein. The table has just over 400,000 distinct CDR3 sequences, less than 25% seen once. Broader study findings: Confirmation of SARS-CoV-2 specificity was lacking for second-wave clones peaking day 37. Contracting CD4+ clones sat mainly in CM and EM; CD8+ in EMRA.

The clonotype was recovered from an adult woman who had mild COVID-19 (a few samples of this study predate the infection). Cell type and time point are not known. Material for sequencing was PBMCs or a T cell subset sorted from them (not recorded which).

The CDR3 sequence: CSVEDLGLWGEAFF. CDR3 coding DNA: TGCAGCGTTGAAGATTTAGGGCTTTGGGGTGAAGCTTTCTTT. This chain joins TRBV29-1 and TRBJ1-1; D gene uncertain. Trimming removed 0 bases at V and 7 bases at J, with 15 bases between. This CDR3 is 14 amino acids long. Looked up from germline, CDR1 is SQVTM and CDR2 is ANQGSEA. The complete variable domain, with remaining parts taken from reference TRBV29-1 and TRBJ1-1, reads SAVISQKPSRDICQRGTSLTIQCQVDSQVTMMFWYRQQPGQSLTLIATANQGSEATYESGFVIDKFPISRPNLTFSTLTVSNMSPEDSSIYLCSVEDLGLWGEAFFGQGTRLTVV.